The next 15 T cell receptor beta chains were all read from a single sample in a study of T cell repertoires in cytomegalovirus infection. In TCRdb, the reads were re-called with MiXCR into one record per CDR3 protein. The sample holds fewer than 250,000 distinct CDR3 sequences, around an eighth seen once. Material: PBMCs. The receptors come from a human donor in good health (CMV status not recorded). Some clones in this sample may be carry-over from other donors' samples.

This clonotype was recorded at least ten times. The chain carries TRBV7-2 and TRBJ2-1; 9 nucleotides match TRBD1. The CDR3 has 15 amino acids. V trimming: 2 bases; J trimming: 7 bases; junction bases outside the gene matches: 6. The germline V gene encodes CDR1 SGHTA and CDR2 FQGNSA. CDR3 protein: CASSLKDRGANEQFF. CDR3 bases: TGTGCCAGCAGCTTAAAAGACAGGGGGGCGAATGAGCAGTTCTTC.

At least ten counts were recorded for this clonotype. The V call is TRBV11-2, the J call TRBJ2-1; D is possibly TRBD2 (6 bases). The length of the CDR3 is 15 residues. The ends were cut back, 4 bases at V and 7 bases at J, with 17 bases in the middle. CDR1 is SGHAT and CDR2 is FQNNGV in the germline V gene. CDR3: CASSSPGTGKNEQFF. The CDR3 nucleotides are TGTGCCAGCAGCTCCCCGGGGACTGGTAAAAATGAGCAGTTCTTC.

This clonotype was seen many times. This rearrangement joins TRBV6-1 to TRBJ1-2; no clear D gene. The CDR3 totals 12 residues. Trimming stripped 7 bases from V and 0 bases from J, with 6 bases between. The germline CDR1 and CDR2 sequences are MNHNS and SASEGT. CDR3 sequence reads: CASNSPNYGYTF. The CDR3 region has the DNA TGTGCCAGCAATAGCCCTAACTATGGCTACACCTTC.

This clonotype has ten or more counts. In nucleotides, the CDR3 is TGTGCCAGCAGCTCAGGGTTAGGCGGGGAGCTGTTTTTT. The encoded protein is CASSSGLGGELFF. The chain employs TRBV27 and TRBJ2-2, with D maybe TRBD1 (5 bases). Germline loops: CDR1 MNHEY, CDR2 SMNVEV (reference sequence). The CDR3 has 13 residues. V lost 6 bases and J lost 7, with 12 bases in between.

This clonotype was seen a few times. This chain links TRBV7-3 with TRBJ2-2; D could derive from TRBD1 or TRBD2 (5 bases each). Germline V gene lookup returns CDR1 SGHTA and CDR2 FQGTGA. V was shortened by 5 bases and J by 3 bases, with 25 bases between the two germline ends. This CDR3 spans 19 amino acids. The CDR3: CASSPFSGLAGNHTGELFF. CDR3 nucleotides: TGTGCCAGCAGCCCCTTTTCAGGGCTAGCTGGGAATCACACCGGGGAGCTGTTTTTT.

In this sample, this clonotype turned up many times. The J gene is TRBJ2-3, the V gene TRBV7-2; 12 positions agree with TRBD2. The CDR3 runs 19 residues. V lost 2 bases to trimming and J lost 0 bases; unmatched junction nucleotides: 9. Per germline, CDR1 SGHTA and CDR2 FQGNSA. This chain's CDR3 is CASSLSSGGTSGSTDTQYF. The CDR3 DNA reads TGTGCCAGCAGCTTATCTTCGGGGGGGACTAGCGGGAGCACAGATACGCAGTATTTT.

The chain uses TRBV11-2 and TRBJ2-5; 7 positions match TRBD2. This CDR3 has 19 amino acids. Germline CDR1 is SGHAT and CDR2 is FQNNGV. With V trimmed by 4 bases and J by 0 bases, 17 bases remained unmatched. As DNA, the CDR3 is TGTGCCAGCAGCTCCCGGGCCCTAGCCGGGGGGACGTACCAAGAGACCCAGTACTTC. Translating gives CASSSRALAGGTYQETQYF.

In this sample, this clonotype turned up a few times. The chain combines TRBV29-1 with TRBJ1-4; tentatively, D is TRBD1 (5 bases). Trimming took 6 bases from V and 3 from J, leaving 11 bases between them. The CDR3 runs to 13 residues. Germline V gives CDR1 SQVTM, CDR2 ANQGSEA. The chain's CDR3 is CSVGGGPNEKLFF. The CDR3 coding sequence is TGCAGCGTCGGGGGAGGGCCTAATGAAAAACTGTTTTTT.

This clonotype appeared many times. This CDR3 reads CASSQDGDRRNTGELFF. DNA of the CDR3: TGCGCCAGCAGCCAAGATGGGGACAGGCGGAACACCGGGGAGCTGTTTTTT. The V and J genes are TRBV4-1 and TRBJ2-2; 8 bases map to TRBD1. The germline V gene has CDR1 MGHRA and CDR2 YSYEKL. The length of the CDR3 is 17 residues. Trimming removed 0 bases from V and 1 base from J; junction bases left unmatched: 4.

There are many counts of this clonotype. V is TRBV7-8 and J is TRBJ2-5; D uncertain. Germline V lookup: CDR1 SGHVS, CDR2 FQNEAQ. The length of the CDR3 is 11 residues. V was trimmed by 4 bases and J by 3 bases, leaving 3 bases between them. The CDR3 sequence: CASSWEETQYF. As DNA, the CDR3 is TGTGCCAGCAGCTGGGAAGAGACCCAGTACTTC. Full variable domain (missing parts from reference TRBV7-8 and TRBJ2-5): GAGVSQSPRYKVAKRGQDVALRCDPISGHVSLFWYQQALGQGPEFLTYFQNEAQLDKSGLPSDRFFAERPEGSVSTLKIQRTQQEDSAVYLCASSWEETQYFGPGTRLLVL.

This clonotype was seen repeatedly, ten times or more. The genes are TRBV7-2 and TRBJ2-7; D gene ambiguous. The CDR3 contains 13 residues. V was clipped by 5 bases and J by 6 bases, with 14 bases between them. The V gene's germline CDR1 is SGHTA and CDR2 FQGNSA. CDR3 bases: TGTGCCAGCAGCATCAACGCCTTCGGCGAGCAGTACTTC. This gives the protein CASSINAFGEQYF.

This clonotype has ten or more counts. This chain connects TRBV7-7 to TRBJ2-2; 12 positions agree with TRBD2. The CDR3 runs 18 residues. Trimming removed 4 bases from V and 5 bases from J; junction bases left unmatched: 11. Germline V lookup: CDR1 SSHAT, CDR2 FNYEAQ (reference sequence). CDR3 DNA: TGTGCCAGCAGCTCGTCTAGCGGGGGGGCCGCGCGGACCGGGGAGCTGTTTTTT. It yields the protein CASSSSSGGAARTGELFF.

This clonotype has a handful of counts. This chain connects TRBV20-1 to TRBJ2-1; D not resolved. Trimming stripped 3 bases from V and 7 bases from J, with 7 bases between. The CDR3 spans 11 residues. Germline V lookup: CDR1 DFQATT, CDR2 SNEGSKA (reference sequence). CDR3 loop: CSASGWNEQFF. The CDR3 DNA is TGCAGTGCTAGCGGGTGGAATGAGCAGTTCTTC.

This clonotype was found many times. The chain carries TRBV19 and TRBJ1-3; D is perhaps TRBD1 (6 bases). The ends were cut back, 3 bases at V and 1 base at J, with 16 bases in the middle. Germline V CDR1 and CDR2: LNHDA, SQIVND (reference sequence). CDR3 length: 17 amino acids. In nucleotides, the CDR3 is TGTGCCAGTAGTATCGGTCAGGGGCCGGGTTCTGGAAACACCATATATTTT. Translated: CASSIGQGPGSGNTIYF.

In its sample, this clonotype was seen many times. The chain couples TRBV7-2 to TRBJ2-3; 8 bases line up with TRBD2. With 2 bases clipped from V and 2 bases from J, the junction kept 6 bases outside the gene matches. This CDR3 contains 16 residues. Per the germline V gene, CDR1 is SGHTA and CDR2 is FQGNSA. The CDR3 loop is CASSLWRGASTDTQYF. The CDR3 nucleotides are TGTGCCAGCAGCTTATGGCGGGGGGCCTCCACAGATACGCAGTATTTT.